This T cell receptor (beta chain) is drawn from a study of cytomegalovirus exposure and HLA in healthy donors. Turning to the study itself: Some 85 million unique TCRs, all from HLA-typed donors, were included in an early release of the data.

Germline V gene sequence: CDR1 LNHNV, CDR2 YYDKDF (reference sequence). The J segment lost 4 bases and the V segment lost 0 bases, leaving 2 bases of the junction unmatched. The CDR3 totals 14 residues. It was with 60 Vbeta and 13 Jbeta primers that the PCR ran. Assay: immunoSEQ multiplex PCR; the TCRdb copy retains only in-frame clones and omits some. The sample includes under 200,000 clones, about three quarters of them seen just once. In the case of this clone: Its antigen is as yet unknown.

Findings and limits, study-wide: An analysis was carried out later, and it reportedly showed fewer N-insertions in an Asian-associated ancestry cluster than the approximately 610-donor mean. Data from an earlier analysis indicated that most TCR beta V segments were productive either about 87% or about 30% of the time. It was only CMV serostatus that was available as immune exposure information.

The chain uses TRBV15 and TRBJ1-1; TRBD1 matches at 7 bases. Sequencing was performed on PBMCs. This TCR was sampled from a female donor in good health and CMV-seronegative. The CDR3 sequence is CATSRERGPTEAFF. CDR3 DNA sequence: TGTGCCACCAGCAGAGAAAGGGGGCCCACTGAAGCTTTCTTT.